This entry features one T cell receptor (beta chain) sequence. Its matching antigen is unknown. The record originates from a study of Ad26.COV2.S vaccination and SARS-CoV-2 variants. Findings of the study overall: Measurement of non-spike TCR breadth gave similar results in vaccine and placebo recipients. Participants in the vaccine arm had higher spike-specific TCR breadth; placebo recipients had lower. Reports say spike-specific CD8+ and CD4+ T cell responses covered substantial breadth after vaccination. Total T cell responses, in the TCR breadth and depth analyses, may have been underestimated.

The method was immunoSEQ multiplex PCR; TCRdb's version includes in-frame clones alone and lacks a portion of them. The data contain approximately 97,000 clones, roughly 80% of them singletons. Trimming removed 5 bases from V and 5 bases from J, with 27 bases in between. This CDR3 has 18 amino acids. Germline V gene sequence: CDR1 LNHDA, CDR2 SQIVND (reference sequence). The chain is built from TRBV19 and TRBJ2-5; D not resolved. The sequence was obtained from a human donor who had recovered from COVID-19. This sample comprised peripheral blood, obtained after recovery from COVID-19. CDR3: CASSPPPLSTARAETQYF. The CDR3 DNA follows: TGTGCCAGTAGTCCCCCCCCACTTTCGACGGCCCGGGCGGAGACCCAGTACTTC.